These 22 T cell receptor beta chains originate from one sample sequenced in a study of blood T cell repertoires in COVID-19. Sequencing was performed with immunoSEQ multiplex PCR; in TCRdb, only in-frame clones are kept and a portion is missing. The sample has more than 100,000 clones, 70% to 90% seen once; the top ten hold 3.5%. The specimen was peripheral blood. The origin of the receptors is a woman between 55 and 75 years old with acute or convalescent COVID-19.

This chain uses TRBV3-1 (or the pseudogene TRBV3-2) with TRBJ1-1; the D gene is possibly TRBD1 (6 bases). The CDR3 runs 13 residues. Trimming removed 1 base from V and 6 bases from J, with 9 bases in between. Looked up from germline, CDR1 is LGHDT and CDR2 is YNNKEL (reference sequence). This chain's CDR3 is CASSQGGRPEAFF. In DNA, the CDR3 is TGTGCCAGCAGCCAAGGGGGGCGCCCTGAAGCTTTCTTT.

This rearrangement joins TRBV5-4 to TRBJ2-2; D gene uncertain. Trimming pared 4 bases from V and 4 bases from J, leaving 20 bases between. Germline-derived CDR1 and CDR2 are SGHNT and YYREEE (reference sequence). This CDR3 contains 17 residues. CDR3 bases: TGTGCCAGCAGCCCTTCCTCGACTGGGTGGGTCACCGGGGAGCTGTTTTTT. Amino acids: CASSPSSTGWVTGELFF.

V gene TRBV7-9 combines with J gene TRBJ1-6; D remains unclear. The CDR3 totals 14 residues. Germline V gene sequence: CDR1 SEHNR, CDR2 FQNEAQ (reference sequence). V shed 5 bases and J shed 0 bases, with 5 bases lying between them. CDR3 amino acids: CASSPSSYNSPLHF. CDR3 DNA: TGTGCCAGCAGCCCTAGCTCCTATAATTCACCCCTCCACTTT.

The chain has TRBV7-9 and TRBJ1-4; 8 bases match TRBD1. The V gene's germline CDR1 is SEHNR and CDR2 FQNEAQ (reference sequence). V lost 3 bases to trimming and J lost 7 bases; unmatched junction nucleotides: 7. The CDR3 is made up of 15 amino acids. CDR3 residues: CASSLDRVIGEKLFF. In DNA form, the CDR3 reads TGTGCCAGCAGCTTGGACAGGGTGATTGGTGAAAAACTGTTTTTT.

The chain employs TRBV7-6 and TRBJ2-3; 13 bases agree with TRBD2. With 1 base clipped from V and 4 bases from J, the junction kept 8 bases outside the gene matches. Germline CDR1 reads SGHVS; CDR2 reads FNYEAQ. The CDR3 runs 18 residues. The CDR3 region has the DNA TGTGCCAGCAGCTTAGTGTCGGGGACTAGCGGGAACCCAGATACGCAGTATTTT. Its protein product is CASSLVSGTSGNPDTQYF.

The rearrangement uses TRBV25-1 and TRBJ1-2; 9 bases line up with TRBD1. CDR1 is MGHDK and CDR2 is SYGVNS in the germline V gene. The CDR3 consists of 12 residues. V lost 6 bases, J lost 8 bases, and 4 bases stayed unmatched. CDR3 protein: CASRTGGGGYTF. The CDR3 DNA reads as TGTGCCAGCAGAACAGGGGGCGGGGGCTACACCTTC.

V gene TRBV3-1 (or the pseudogene TRBV3-2) combines with J gene TRBJ1-3; no firm D call. The CDR3 covers 14 residues. The V gene's germline CDR1 is LGHDT and CDR2 YNNKEL (reference sequence). With 4 bases removed from V and 0 bases from J, the gap between germline ends came to 7 bases. CDR3 nucleotide sequence: TGTGCCAGCAGCCGTTCAGTCTCTGGAAACACCATATATTTT. Protein: CASSRSVSGNTIYF.

This rearrangement joins TRBV6-1 to TRBJ1-4, with D unresolved. Germline CDR1 MNHNS, CDR2 SASEGT. With 2 bases removed from V and 7 bases from J, the gap between germline ends came to 17 bases. The CDR3 is 16 residues long. CDR3 amino acids: CASSETRAKVSEKLFF. CDR3 bases: TGTGCCAGCAGTGAAACGAGGGCGAAAGTCAGTGAAAAACTGTTTTTT.

V and J are TRBV28 and TRBJ2-1; 11 bases are a match to TRBD2. The V gene's germline CDR1 is MDHEN and CDR2 SYDVKM. With V trimmed by 7 bases and J by 9 bases, 14 bases remained unmatched. The CDR3 has 16 residues. The CDR3 sequence: CASISSEASGRSEQFF. CDR3 coding DNA: TGTGCCAGCATCTCATCTGAGGCTAGCGGGAGGAGTGAGCAGTTCTTC.

The chain carries TRBV3-1 (or the pseudogene TRBV3-2) and TRBJ1-5; tentative D call: TRBD1 (6 bases). CDR3 length: 15 amino acids. The germline CDR1 and CDR2 sequences are LGHDT and YNNKEL (reference sequence). Between the trimmed V and J ends, which lost 3 bases and 6 bases, there was a span of 15 bases. This CDR3 reads CASSHRGGKGQPQHF. The CDR3 DNA is TGTGCCAGCAGCCACCGAGGGGGTAAAGGTCAGCCCCAGCATTTT.

The CDR3 nucleotides are TGTGCCAGCAGCGTAACACCTTCCAACACTGAAGCTTTCTTT. Encoded protein: CASSVTPSNTEAFF. This rearrangement joins TRBV9 to TRBJ1-1; D not resolved. Germline assignment: CDR1 SGDLS and CDR2 YYNGEE. The CDR3 spans 14 residues. Deletions cut 1 base from V and 2 bases from J, with 9 bases between.

Only a few counts were recorded for this clone. The V gene is TRBV30, the J gene TRBJ1-6, with D unresolved. Germline V gene lookup returns CDR1 GTSNPN and CDR2 SVGIG (reference sequence). The CDR3 spans 17 residues. V lost 3 bases to trimming and J lost 0 bases, with 15 bases between them. The CDR3 loop is CAWSHERTSSYNSPLHF. CDR3 sequence (DNA): TGTGCCTGGAGCCACGAGAGGACTAGCTCCTATAATTCACCCCTCCACTTT.

V and J are TRBV3-1 (or the pseudogene TRBV3-2) and TRBJ1-2, with TRBD1 matching 9 bases. Losses at the gene ends were 0 bases for V and 5 bases for J; bases not matched to a gene: 1. The CDR3 runs to 14 residues. Germline V gene data show CDR1 as LGHDT and CDR2 as YNNKEL (reference sequence). CDR3 DNA sequence: TGTGCCAGCAGCCAAGAAGGGACAGGGTATGGCTACACCTTC. Translating gives CASSQEGTGYGYTF.

This sequence joins TRBV10-3 and TRBJ1-1, with 8 bases identical to TRBD1. Trimming took 2 bases from V and 5 from J; bases not matched to a gene: 7. CDR3 size: 15 residues. The germline CDR1 and CDR2 sequences are ENHRY and SYGVKD. For the CDR3, the DNA is TGTGCCATCAGTGAGGGACAGGGATCGGGGACTGAAGCTTTCTTT. Its translation is CAISEGQGSGTEAFF.

V usage is TRBV10-2 and J usage is TRBJ1-3, with unresolved D. From germline, CDR1 is WSHSY and CDR2 SAAADI. Trimming cost V 9 bases and J 2 bases, with 14 bases left between them. The CDR3 loop spans 14 amino acids. CDR3 in amino acids: CASAVHTAGNTIYF. As DNA, the CDR3 is TGCGCCAGTGCGGTGCACACGGCTGGAAACACCATATATTTT.

The V call is TRBV27, the J call TRBJ2-7; TRBD2 might be the D (7 bases). In germline, CDR1 is MNHEY, CDR2 SMNVEV (reference sequence). This CDR3 contains 15 residues. The V and J ends lost 5 bases and 1 base respectively, with 15 bases between them. In DNA form, the CDR3 reads TGTGCCAGCAGTACAAGGACAGCGGGGTCCTACGAGCAGTACTTC. It codes for CASSTRTAGSYEQYF.

The chain employs TRBV27 and TRBJ1-1; 8 positions match TRBD1. CDR1 is MNHEY, CDR2 SMNVEV, per germline (reference sequence). V lost 3 bases to trimming and J lost 1 base; unmatched junction nucleotides: 10. This CDR3 comprises 17 residues. In DNA, the CDR3 is TGTGCCAGCAGTTTCATGCCCTGGACAGGGAAGAACACTGAAGCTTTCTTT. It yields the protein CASSFMPWTGKNTEAFF.

The chain links TRBV27 to TRBJ2-1; maybe TRBD1 (6 bases). CDR3 size: 15 residues. Trimming left V 2 bases short and J 6 bases short, with 14 bases between. Germline V gene lookup returns CDR1 MNHEY and CDR2 SMNVEV (reference sequence). The CDR3 DNA follows: TGTGCCAGCAGTTTAGCCGGGACACCCCCCAATGAGCAGTTCTTC. Encoded protein: CASSLAGTPPNEQFF.

The count of this clone is one. The rearrangement links TRBV18 to TRBJ1-2, with 7 bases matching TRBD1. The germline gives CDR1 KGHSH, CDR2 LQKENI. The CDR3 runs to 13 residues. Trimming took 5 bases from V and 4 from J; bases not matched to a gene: 4. CDR3 in DNA: TGTGCCAGCTCAGGACAGGCCCCCTATGGCTACACCTTC. Its translation is CASSGQAPYGYTF. Complete variable domain (other parts from reference TRBV18 and TRBJ1-2): NAGVMQNPRHLVRRRGQEARLRCSPMKGHSHVYWYRQLPEEGLKFMVYLQKENIIDESGMPKERFSAEFPKEGPSILRIQQVVRGDSAAYFCASSGQAPYGYTFGSGTRLTVV.

This clone has a single count. Here the CDR3 DNA reads TGTGCCAGCAGCTTAAGTAGGGACAGGGGAGTTTGGGGTGAAAAACTGTTTTTT. Amino acid sequence: CASSLSRDRGVWGEKLFF. The chain combines TRBV11-2 with TRBJ1-4, with 10 bases that match TRBD1. The CDR3 contains 18 residues. Germline lookup yields CDR1 SGHAT and CDR2 FQNNGV. V shed 2 bases, J shed 7 bases, and the junction held 13 bases outside the gene matches.

The chain uses TRBV27 and TRBJ2-7; 13 nucleotides align to TRBD2. The V and J ends lost 5 bases and 2 bases, in that order; junction bases with no gene match: 6. CDR3 size: 16 residues. Per the germline V gene, CDR1 is MNHEY and CDR2 is SMNVEV (reference sequence). Written as DNA, the CDR3 is TGTGCCAGCAGTCTCCTGGGACTAGCGGGAACCTACGAGCAGTACTTC. Translation: CASSLLGLAGTYEQYF.

On this clone itself: A read error may produce the germline difference seen at one junction end. This chain connects TRBV11-1 to TRBJ1-1, with TRBD1 as a possible D gene (5 bases). This CDR3 is built from 14 residues. Germline CDR1 and CDR2: SGHAT and FQDESV (reference sequence). This CDR3 is CASSLAGPNAEAFF. For the CDR3, the DNA is TGTGCCAGCAGCTTGGCAGGGCCGAACGCTGAAGCTTTCTTT. The whole variable domain, filled in from reference TRBV11-1 and TRBJ1-1, reads EAEVAQSPRYKITEKSQAVAFWCDPISGHATLYWYRQILGQGPELLVQFQDESVVDDSQLPKDRFSAERLKGVDSTLKIQPAELGDSAMYLCASSLAGPNAEAFFGQGTRLTVV.